The rows below give T cell receptor beta chains drawn from one sample of a study of beta chain features in type 1 diabetes. Repertoires were generated with immunoSEQ multiplex PCR, while TCRdb's copy carries only in-frame clones and drops some. The sample records 70,000 to 95,000 clones, 25% to 35% being singletons. Sequencing input: stem cell memory CD4+ T cells from blood. All receptors derive from a woman under 30 in good health. CDR3s include the opening cysteine and the closing phenylalanine or tryptophan. D genes are given only for firm matches. Not all rows give a size; the values are once, few, many and, for expanded clones, a class.

D	V	size	J	CDR3	DNA
NA	TRBV16	NA	TRBJ2-3	CASSQAGRTDTQYF	TGTGCCAGCAGCCAAGCGGGGCGCACAGATACGCAGTATTTT
NA	TRBV5-1	NA	TRBJ1-2	CASSLDGANYGYTF	TGCGCCAGCAGCTTGGACGGAGCTAACTATGGCTACACCTTC
NA	TRBV5-1	NA	TRBJ2-5	CASSDQTGETQYF	TGCGCCAGCAGCGATCAAACAGGAGAGACCCAGTACTTC
NA	TRBV11-2	NA	TRBJ1-1	CASSLSSTGSMNTEAFF	TGTGCCAGCAGCTTAAGTTCGACGGGAAGCATGAACACTGAAGCTTTCTTT
NA	TRBV20-1	NA	TRBJ1-2	CSAGRDGGYTF	TGCAGTGCGGGGAGAGATGGTGGCTACACCTTC
TRBD2	TRBV7-2	NA	TRBJ2-3	CASRLAGGTDTQYF	TGTGCCAGCCGACTAGCGGGAGGCACAGATACGCAGTATTTT
TRBD2	TRBV11-3	NA	TRBJ2-5	CASSLDDWASGKETQYF	TGTGCCAGCAGCTTGGACGATTGGGCTAGCGGAAAAGAGACCCAGTACTTC
NA	TRBV18	few	TRBJ1-3	CASSPPRGPGNTIYF	TGTGCCAGCTCACCACCGCGTGGTCCTGGAAACACCATATATTTT
NA	TRBV19	few	TRBJ2-1	CASSLRTAYNEQFF	TGTGCCAGTAGTCTTCGGACAGCTTACAATGAGCAGTTCTTC
NA	TRBV5-6	few	TRBJ1-6	CASSSNRVGSPLHF	TGTGCCAGCAGCTCCAACAGGGTTGGTTCACCCCTCCACTTT
NA	TRBV6-5	NA	TRBJ1-4	CASSWAGTTNEKLFF	TGTGCCAGCAGTTGGGCAGGGACAACTAATGAAAAACTGTTTTTT
TRBD1	TRBV5-1	few	TRBJ2-2	CASSPRTGGNTGELFF	TGCGCCAGCAGCCCTAGGACAGGGGGTAACACCGGGGAGCTGTTTTTT
TRBD2	TRBV11-2	NA	TRBJ2-1	CASSLEISGSNEQFF	TGTGCCAGCAGCTTAGAGATTAGCGGGAGCAATGAGCAGTTCTTC
NA	TRBV6-1	NA	TRBJ2-6	CASRGGAGANVLTF	TGTGCCAGCCGAGGAGGGGCTGGGGCCAACGTCCTGACTTTC
TRBD1	TRBV18	NA	TRBJ2-7	CASSLLPPTGTGGSGEQYF	TGTGCCAGCTCACTCCTTCCCCCGACCGGGACAGGGGGCTCAGGGGAGCAGTACTTC
TRBD1	TRBV6-5	NA	TRBJ2-1	CASSAGTGRREQFF	TGTGCCAGCAGTGCCGGGACAGGGCGACGAGAGCAGTTCTTC
TRBD1	TRBV7-2	NA	TRBJ1-2	CASSLGQGASGYTF	TGTGCCAGCAGCTTAGGCCAGGGGGCGAGTGGCTACACCTTC
NA	TRBV2	few	TRBJ1-1	CASTPQLEAFF	TGTGCCAGCACCCCCCAGCTGGAGGCTTTCTTT
TRBD1	TRBV29-1	many	TRBJ2-1	CSVADRLEQFF	TGCAGCGTGGCGGACAGGCTAGAGCAGTTCTTC
NA	TRBV30	few	TRBJ1-2	CAWSVTGYGYTF	TGTGCCTGGAGTGTAACGGGCTATGGCTACACCTTC
NA	TRBV5-4	once	TRBJ1-1	CASSLFGGSVAFF	TGTGCCAGCAGCCTTTTTGGGGGGAGTGTGGCTTTCTTT
TRBD1	TRBV6-5	NA	TRBJ1-4	CASRGRGQEKLFF	TGTGCCAGCAGGGGCAGGGGGCAGGAAAAACTGTTTTTT